This is a list of T cell receptor beta chains from one sample in a study of human T cells and chemical hapten exposure. TCRdb reprocessed the RACE reads via MiXCR and lists one record per CDR3 protein. The sample has just over 90,000 distinct CDR3 sequences, approximately 10% seen once. The sample consisted of whole blood. The receptors originated from a female donor in good health. Some clones in this sample may be carry-over from other donors' samples. CDR3s include the opening cysteine and the closing phenylalanine or tryptophan. The order of the fields is J gene, clone size, D gene, V gene, CDR3 protein, CDR3 DNA. D genes are given only for firm matches. The listing skips clone size in some rows; elsewhere it reads once, few, many or a size class.

J: TRBJ2-6
size: few
D: NA
V: TRBV18
CDR3: CASSPLSSGANVLTF
DNA: TGTGCCAGCTCACCATTGAGCTCTGGGGCCAACGTCCTGACTTTC

J: TRBJ2-1
size: many
D: NA
V: TRBV6-5
CDR3: CASRRTGSSYNEQFF
DNA: TGTGCCAGCAGGCGTACAGGGAGCTCCTACAATGAGCAGTTCTTC

J: TRBJ2-7
size: NA
D: TRBD2
V: TRBV5-6
CDR3: CASSSLARSYEQYF
DNA: TGTGCCAGCAGCTCACTAGCGAGGTCCTACGAGCAGTACTTC

J: TRBJ2-1
size: many
D: NA
V: TRBV6-6
CDR3: CASPPLAPSSYNEQFF
DNA: TGTGCCAGTCCTCCTCTAGCGCCCTCCTCCTACAATGAGCAGTTCTTC

J: TRBJ2-7
size: NA
D: NA
V: TRBV28
CDR3: CASSLKDGPYEQYF
DNA: TGTGCCAGCAGTTTAAAGGACGGCCCCTACGAGCAGTACTTC

J: TRBJ2-7
size: many
D: NA
V: TRBV7-9
CDR3: CASRPGDGGQYF
DNA: TGTGCCAGCAGGCCCGGGGATGGGGGGCAGTACTTC

J: TRBJ1-1
size: many
D: NA
V: TRBV12-3/TRBV12-4
CDR3: CASSLNQGPEAFF
DNA: TGTGCCAGCAGCCTAAATCAGGGTCCTGAAGCTTTCTTT

J: TRBJ1-1
size: few
D: TRBD1
V: TRBV12-5
CDR3: CASGLTPLRDRGRNTEAFF
DNA: TGTGCTAGTGGTTTGACTCCGTTAAGGGACAGGGGCCGGAACACTGAAGCTTTCTTT

J: TRBJ1-5
size: NA
D: NA
V: TRBV30
CDR3: CAWSPPAGASNQPQHF
DNA: TGTGCCTGGAGTCCACCGGCGGGGGCAAGCAATCAGCCCCAGCATTTT

J: TRBJ2-3
size: few
D: TRBD2
V: TRBV20-1
CDR3: CSAPRTSGVSTDTQYF
DNA: TGCAGTGCCCCCAGGACTAGCGGAGTCAGCACAGATACGCAGTATTTT

J: TRBJ1-1
size: NA
D: TRBD1
V: TRBV6-1
CDR3: CASSGPAPGQGRGLRAFF
DNA: TGTGCCAGCAGTGGGCCTGCCCCGGGACAGGGAAGGGGGCTGAGAGCTTTCTTT

J: TRBJ1-5
size: few
D: NA
V: TRBV15
CDR3: CATSRDRMYSNQPQHF
DNA: TGTGCCACCAGCAGAGATCGCATGTATAGCAATCAGCCCCAGCATTTT

J: TRBJ1-1
size: NA
D: NA
V: TRBV7-9
CDR3: CASSLKAGLNTEAFF
DNA: TGTGCCAGCAGCTTAAAGGCAGGGCTTAACACTGAAGCTTTCTTT

J: TRBJ2-7
size: many
D: TRBD1
V: TRBV20-1
CDR3: CSAPDRAHEQYF
DNA: TGCAGTGCCCCCGACAGGGCCCACGAGCAGTACTTC

J: TRBJ1-4
size: NA
D: NA
V: TRBV2
CDR3: CASTRDTATNEKLFF
DNA: TGTGCCAGCACTAGGGACACCGCAACTAATGAAAAACTGTTTTTT

J: TRBJ2-7
size: few
D: NA
V: TRBV28
CDR3: CASRSRGAYEQYF
DNA: TGTGCCAGCAGGTCCCGGGGCGCCTACGAGCAGTACTTC

J: TRBJ2-6
size: few
D: NA
V: TRBV19
CDR3: CASMTGGNLGANVLTF
DNA: TGTGCCAGTATGACAGGCGGAAACCTTGGGGCCAACGTCCTGACTTTC

J: TRBJ2-1
size: many
D: NA
V: TRBV2
CDR3: CASSEAGGDEQFF
DNA: TGTGCCAGCAGTGAAGCAGGGGGGGATGAGCAGTTCTTC

J: TRBJ2-4
size: once
D: TRBD2
V: TRBV13
CDR3: CASSSVTSGRSVAKNIQYF
DNA: TGTGCCAGCAGCTCCGTGACTAGCGGGAGGAGTGTAGCCAAAAACATTCAGTACTTC

J: TRBJ2-3
size: NA
D: TRBD2
V: TRBV20-1
CDR3: CSARGLAGAYTDTQYF
DNA: TGCAGTGCTAGAGGTTTGGCGGGAGCCTACACAGATACGCAGTATTTT

J: TRBJ2-3
size: medium-sized
D: NA
V: TRBV5-6
CDR3: CASSLFEGDLTDTQYF
DNA: TGTGCCAGCAGCTTGTTCGAGGGAGATCTCACAGATACGCAGTATTTT

J: TRBJ2-1
size: few
D: NA
V: TRBV28
CDR3: CASSYSSYNEQFF
DNA: TGTGCCAGCAGTTACAGTTCCTACAATGAGCAGTTCTTC

J: TRBJ2-1
size: NA
D: NA
V: TRBV28
CDR3: CASSFCESLGGRSGNEQFF
DNA: TGTGCCAGCAGTTTCTGTGAGAGTTTGGGGGGAAGGTCGGGGAATGAGCAGTTCTTC

J: TRBJ1-3
size: few
D: NA
V: TRBV28
CDR3: CASSNRRFLPGNTIYF
DNA: TGTGCCAGCAGTAACCGACGGTTTCTGCCTGGAAACACCATATATTTT

J: TRBJ2-5
size: few
D: TRBD2
V: TRBV6-6
CDR3: CASTNRERGETQYF
DNA: TGTGCCAGCACCAACCGGGAGCGGGGAGAGACCCAGTACTTC

J: TRBJ2-5
size: few
D: NA
V: TRBV5-1
CDR3: CASSYSGPQETQYF
DNA: TGCGCCAGCAGCTATTCGGGACCGCAAGAGACCCAGTACTTC

J: TRBJ2-1
size: few
D: NA
V: TRBV20-1
CDR3: CSASFAGLHYNEQFF
DNA: TGCAGTGCTAGTTTTGCAGGTCTCCATTACAATGAGCAGTTCTTC

J: TRBJ2-3
size: few
D: TRBD2
V: TRBV7-2
CDR3: CASSLSPSGRGTDTQYF
DNA: TGTGCCAGCAGCTTATCCCCGAGCGGGAGAGGCACAGATACGCAGTATTTT

J: TRBJ2-7
size: NA
D: NA
V: TRBV19
CDR3: CASGAEGESVEQYF
DNA: TGTGCCAGTGGAGCCGAGGGGGAGAGCGTCGAGCAGTACTTC

J: TRBJ2-2
size: many
D: TRBD1
V: TRBV27
CDR3: CASSFTFGSDRANTGELFF
DNA: TGTGCCAGCAGTTTTACTTTCGGAAGTGACAGGGCGAACACCGGGGAGCTGTTTTTT

J: TRBJ2-5
size: few
D: TRBD2
V: TRBV12-3/TRBV12-4
CDR3: CASSGRGGETQYF
DNA: TGTGCCAGCAGCGGGAGGGGGGGGGAGACCCAGTACTTC

J: TRBJ1-5
size: few
D: NA
V: TRBV10-3
CDR3: CAISEGPNQPQHF
DNA: TGTGCCATCAGTGAAGGGCCCAATCAGCCCCAGCATTTT

J: TRBJ2-1
size: few
D: NA
V: TRBV27
CDR3: CASSLFREDNEQFF
DNA: TGTGCCAGCAGCCTTTTCAGGGAGGACAATGAGCAGTTCTTC

J: TRBJ2-7
size: few
D: TRBD2
V: TRBV6-2/TRBV6-3
CDR3: CASIPSGRALEQYF
DNA: TGTGCCAGCATCCCAAGCGGGAGGGCCCTCGAGCAGTACTTC

J: TRBJ2-3
size: few
D: NA
V: TRBV27
CDR3: CASSLLTGSDTQYF
DNA: TGTGCCAGCAGTTTATTAACAGGGTCAGATACGCAGTATTTT

J: TRBJ2-1
size: many
D: TRBD2
V: TRBV12-3/TRBV12-4
CDR3: CASSLALAGAYNEQFF
DNA: TGTGCCAGCAGTTTAGCTTTAGCGGGAGCCTACAATGAGCAGTTCTTC

J: TRBJ2-7
size: many
D: NA
V: TRBV27
CDR3: CASSILAGGYEQYF
DNA: TGTGCCAGCAGTATACTAGCAGGGGGCTACGAGCAGTACTTC

J: TRBJ2-4
size: many
D: TRBD2
V: TRBV2
CDR3: CASRDRTSVYF
DNA: TGTGCCAGCAGGGACCGGACTAGCGTTTACTTC

J: TRBJ1-2
size: many
D: NA
V: TRBV20-1
CDR3: CSAPQEVNGYTF
DNA: TGCAGTGCCCCCCAGGAGGTTAATGGCTACACCTTC

J: TRBJ1-1
size: many
D: NA
V: TRBV12-3/TRBV12-4
CDR3: CASRGGVLEGSEAFF
DNA: TGTGCCAGCAGGGGCGGGGTACTGGAAGGATCTGAAGCTTTCTTT

J: TRBJ1-1
size: few
D: NA
V: TRBV20-1
CDR3: CSARVLGQGRTEAFF
DNA: TGCAGTGCTAGAGTCCTCGGGCAGGGAAGGACTGAAGCTTTCTTT

J: TRBJ1-1
size: many
D: TRBD1
V: TRBV4-2
CDR3: CASSQGRTGEAFF
DNA: TGTGCCAGCAGCCAGGGAAGGACAGGGGAGGCTTTCTTT

J: TRBJ2-5
size: NA
D: TRBD2
V: TRBV27
CDR3: CASSFSAGGETQYF
DNA: TGTGCCAGCAGTTTTAGTGCGGGAGGGGAGACCCAGTACTTC

J: TRBJ2-1
size: NA
D: NA
V: TRBV11-1
CDR3: CASSLVDRAYNEQFF
DNA: TGTGCCAGCAGCTTAGTAGATCGGGCCTACAATGAGCAGTTCTTC

J: TRBJ2-1
size: many
D: TRBD1
V: TRBV7-2
CDR3: CASSHSGQVYNEQFF
DNA: TGTGCCAGCAGCCACTCAGGACAGGTATACAATGAGCAGTTCTTC

J: TRBJ1-1
size: few
D: TRBD1
V: TRBV29-1
CDR3: CSVGQGPYTEAFF
DNA: TGCAGCGTCGGACAGGGACCCTACACTGAAGCTTTCTTT

J: TRBJ1-1
size: few
D: NA
V: TRBV5-1
CDR3: CASIQGDGNTEAFF
DNA: TGCGCCAGCATACAAGGGGACGGGAACACTGAAGCTTTCTTT

J: TRBJ2-2
size: many
D: NA
V: TRBV29-1
CDR3: CSVEGENTGELFF
DNA: TGCAGCGTTGAAGGGGAGAACACCGGGGAGCTGTTTTTT

J: TRBJ2-2
size: few
D: TRBD2
V: TRBV5-1
CDR3: CASSPTGLAGTGELFF
DNA: TGCGCCAGCAGCCCCACGGGGCTAGCGGGCACCGGGGAGCTGTTTTTT

J: TRBJ2-1
size: few
D: NA
V: TRBV11-3
CDR3: CASSSRGYVNEQFF
DNA: TGTGCCAGCAGCTCCAGGGGTTACGTGAATGAGCAGTTCTTC

J: TRBJ2-6
size: many
D: NA
V: TRBV11-2
CDR3: CASSLAEGGPATGANVLTF
DNA: TGTGCCAGCAGCTTAGCCGAGGGAGGACCTGCCACTGGGGCCAACGTCCTGACTTTC

J: TRBJ1-4
size: few
D: TRBD1
V: TRBV4-3
CDR3: CASSQQQQGANEKLFF
DNA: TGCGCCAGCAGCCAACAACAACAGGGGGCTAATGAAAAACTGTTTTTT

J: TRBJ2-7
size: many
D: NA
V: TRBV12-3/TRBV12-4
CDR3: CASRASTAYEQYF
DNA: TGTGCCAGCAGGGCCAGTACTGCCTACGAGCAGTACTTC

J: TRBJ2-1
size: many
D: TRBD2
V: TRBV16
CDR3: CASSHQYPRDYKNEQFF
DNA: TGTGCCAGCAGCCACCAATATCCCCGGGACTACAAAAATGAGCAGTTCTTC

J: TRBJ2-3
size: many
D: TRBD2
V: TRBV24-1
CDR3: CATSELAGLSDTQYF
DNA: TGTGCCACCAGCGAACTAGCGGGATTGTCAGATACGCAGTATTTT

J: TRBJ1-5
size: many
D: NA
V: TRBV25-1
CDR3: CASSGRNNQPQHF
DNA: TGTGCCAGCAGTGGACGGAACAATCAGCCCCAGCATTTT

J: TRBJ2-5
size: few
D: NA
V: TRBV6-2/TRBV6-3
CDR3: CASNLLLDGETQYF
DNA: TGTGCCAGCAACCTCTTGCTGGACGGAGAGACCCAGTACTTC

J: TRBJ1-1
size: many
D: TRBD1
V: TRBV7-9
CDR3: CASSLANGTGNGFSTEAFF
DNA: TGTGCCAGCAGCTTAGCAAATGGGACAGGGAACGGTTTTAGCACTGAAGCTTTCTTT

J: TRBJ2-6
size: many
D: TRBD1
V: TRBV2
CDR3: CASSPRGGAGANVLTF
DNA: TGTGCCAGCAGCCCTCGAGGGGGCGCGGGGGCCAACGTCCTGACTTTC